Given below is one TCR beta chain in context. What it binds is not known. Via MiXCR, TCRdb re-called the reads, giving one row per CDR3 protein. The table shows approximately 110,000 distinct CDR3 sequences, with under 55% occurring only once. This CDR3 comprises 15 residues. Trimming took 0 bases from V and 6 from J, leaving 11 bases between them. The data stem from a study of T cell repertoires in cytomegalovirus infection. The V gene is TRBV23-1, the J gene TRBJ1-4; no clear D. TRBV23-1 is an ORF, with its function uncertain. The TCR sequence derives from a human donor in good health (CMV status not recorded). Some clones in this sample may be carry-over from other donors' samples. The sequencing here drew on CD8+ T cells from cultured PBMCs, taken from culture after CMV antigen stimulation. For the CDR3, the DNA is TGCGCCAGCAGTCAATCGTCCGACGGAGATGAAAAACTGTTTTTT. Translating it yields CASSQSSDGDEKLFF.